This T cell receptor (beta chain) derives from a study of persistence of HIV-infected CD4 T cells. This was the immunoSEQ version 4 assay in survey mode. Measured with immunoSEQ multiplex PCR; TCRdb has only the in-frame clones, and not every one. The repertoire holds some 31,000 clones, with 82% as singletons. The CDR3 sequence is 13 residues long. Trimming took off 6 bases at V and 3 bases at J, with 8 bases between the two ends. CDR1 is SGHDN and CDR2 is FVKESK in the germline V gene. About this clone itself: Its antigen remains unidentified.

Stimulation used 8.5 to 10 ug/mL lysate from CMV-infected fibroblasts. CD40L/CD69 double-negative CD45RO-high memory CD4+ T cells were collected. J is TRBJ2-2 and V is TRBV14; D uncertain. Sequences were derived from CD4+ T cells sorted from PBMCs after roughly 18-hour stimulation, sampled from a patient who received antiretroviral therapy. The clonotype was recovered from an adult man with HIV who was CMV-seropositive. CDR3 nucleotide sequence: TGTGCCAGCAGGCAACAGCACACCGGGGAGCTGTTTTTT. Its protein product is CASRQQHTGELFF.